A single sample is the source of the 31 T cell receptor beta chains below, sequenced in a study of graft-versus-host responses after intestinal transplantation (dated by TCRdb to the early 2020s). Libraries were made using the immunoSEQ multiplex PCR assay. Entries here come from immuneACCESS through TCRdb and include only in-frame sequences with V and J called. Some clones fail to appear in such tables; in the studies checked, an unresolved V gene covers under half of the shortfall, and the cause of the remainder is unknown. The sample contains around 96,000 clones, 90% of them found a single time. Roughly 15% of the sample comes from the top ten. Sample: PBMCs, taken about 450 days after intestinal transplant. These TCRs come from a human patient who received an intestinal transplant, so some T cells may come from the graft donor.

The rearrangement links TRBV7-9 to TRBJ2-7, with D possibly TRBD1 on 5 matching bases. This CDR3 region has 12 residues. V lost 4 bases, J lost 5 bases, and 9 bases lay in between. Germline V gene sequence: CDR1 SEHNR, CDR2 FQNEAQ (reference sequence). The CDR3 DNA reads TGTGCCAGCAGCTATAGGGGCCACGAGCAGTACTTC. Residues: CASSYRGHEQYF. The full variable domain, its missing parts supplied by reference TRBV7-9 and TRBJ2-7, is DTGVSQNPRHKITKRGQNVTFRCDPISEHNRLYWYRQTLGQGPEFLTYFQNEAQLEKSRLLSDRFSAERPKGSFSTLEIQRTEQGDSAMYLCASSYRGHEQYFGPGTRLTVT.

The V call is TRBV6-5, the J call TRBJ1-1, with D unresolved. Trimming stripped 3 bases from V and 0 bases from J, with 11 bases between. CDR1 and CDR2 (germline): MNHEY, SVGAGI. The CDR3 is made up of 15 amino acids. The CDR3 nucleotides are TGTGCCAGCAGTTATCAGTGGACCCTGAACACTGAAGCTTTCTTT. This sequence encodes CASSYQWTLNTEAFF.

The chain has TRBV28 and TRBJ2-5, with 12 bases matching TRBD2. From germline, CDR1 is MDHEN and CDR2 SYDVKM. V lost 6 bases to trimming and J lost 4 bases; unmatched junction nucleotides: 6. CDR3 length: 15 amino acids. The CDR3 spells CASREGLAGGETQYF. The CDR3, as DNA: TGTGCCAGCAGAGAGGGACTAGCGGGTGGAGAGACCCAGTACTTC.

CDR3 region: CASSVAGHNNEQFF. CDR3 in DNA: TGTGCCAGCAGCGTAGCGGGACACAACAATGAGCAGTTCTTC. The chain carries TRBV9 and TRBJ2-1, with D possibly TRBD1 on 6 matching bases. V lost 0 bases and J 5 bases, leaving 9 bases between the germline ends. This CDR3 has 14 amino acids. Germline-derived CDR1 and CDR2 are SGDLS and YYNGEE.

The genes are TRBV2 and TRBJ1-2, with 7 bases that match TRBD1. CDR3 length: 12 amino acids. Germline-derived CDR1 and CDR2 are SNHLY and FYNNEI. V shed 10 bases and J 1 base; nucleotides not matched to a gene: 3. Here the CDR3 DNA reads TGTGCCACACAGGGGCTTAACTATGGCTACACCTTC. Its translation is CATQGLNYGYTF.

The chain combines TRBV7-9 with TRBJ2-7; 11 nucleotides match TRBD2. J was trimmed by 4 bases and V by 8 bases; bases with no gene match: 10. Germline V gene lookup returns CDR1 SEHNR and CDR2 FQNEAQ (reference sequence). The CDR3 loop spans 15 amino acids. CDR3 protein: CASLGASGGRYEQYF. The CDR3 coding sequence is TGTGCCAGCCTCGGGGCTAGCGGGGGGAGGTACGAGCAGTACTTC.

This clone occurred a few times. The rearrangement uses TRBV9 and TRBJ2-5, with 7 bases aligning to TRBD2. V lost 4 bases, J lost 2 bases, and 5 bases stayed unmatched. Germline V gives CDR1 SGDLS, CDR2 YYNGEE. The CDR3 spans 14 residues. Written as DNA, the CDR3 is TGTGCCAGCAGCCCCGCCGGGAGGCAAGAGACCCAGTACTTC. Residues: CASSPAGRQETQYF. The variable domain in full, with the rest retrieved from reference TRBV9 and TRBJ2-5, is DSGVTQTPKHLITATGQRVTLRCSPRSGDLSVYWYQQSLDQGLQFLIQYYNGEERAKGNILERFSAQQFPDLHSELNLSSLELGDSALYFCASSPAGRQETQYFGPGTRLLVL.

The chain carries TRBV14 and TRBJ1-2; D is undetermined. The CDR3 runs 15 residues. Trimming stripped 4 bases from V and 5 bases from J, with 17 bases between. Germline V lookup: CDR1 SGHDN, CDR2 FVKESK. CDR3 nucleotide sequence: TGTGCCAGCAGCCCCCAAGTGGGTACCTTATATGGCTACACCTTC. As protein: CASSPQVGTLYGYTF.

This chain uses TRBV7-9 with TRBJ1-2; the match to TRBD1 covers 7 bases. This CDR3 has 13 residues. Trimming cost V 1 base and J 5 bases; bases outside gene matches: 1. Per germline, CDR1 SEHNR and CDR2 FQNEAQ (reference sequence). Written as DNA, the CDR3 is TGTGCCAGCAGCTTAGTACAGGGGTATGGCTACACCTTC. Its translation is CASSLVQGYGYTF.

The DNA of the CDR3 is TGTGCCAGCAGTTCACAGAACCCCTACGAGCAGTACTTC. Translation gives CASSSQNPYEQYF. V is TRBV28 and J is TRBJ2-7, with no clear D. CDR3 length equals 13 residues. Trimming removed 4 bases from V and 2 bases from J, with 9 bases in between. Germline loops: CDR1 MDHEN, CDR2 SYDVKM.

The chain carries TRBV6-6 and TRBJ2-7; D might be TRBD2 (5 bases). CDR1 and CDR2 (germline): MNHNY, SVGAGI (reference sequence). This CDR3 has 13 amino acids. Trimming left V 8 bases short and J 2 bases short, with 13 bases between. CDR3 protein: CASREPGPYEQYF. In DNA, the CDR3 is TGTGCCAGCCGGGAACCAGGCCCCTACGAGCAGTACTTC.

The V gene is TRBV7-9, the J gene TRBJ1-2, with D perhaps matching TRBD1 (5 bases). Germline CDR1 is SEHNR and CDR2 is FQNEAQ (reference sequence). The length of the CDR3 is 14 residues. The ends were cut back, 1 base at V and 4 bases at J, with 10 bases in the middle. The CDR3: CASSLGRDGYGYTF. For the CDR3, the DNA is TGTGCCAGCAGCTTAGGTCGGGACGGCTATGGCTACACCTTC.

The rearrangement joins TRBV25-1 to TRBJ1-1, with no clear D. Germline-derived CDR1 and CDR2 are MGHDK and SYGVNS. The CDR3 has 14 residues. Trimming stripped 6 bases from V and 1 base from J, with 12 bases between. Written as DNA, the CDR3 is TGTGCCAGCAGCGAGATAGCTTCGAACACTGAAGCTTTCTTT. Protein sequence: CASSEIASNTEAFF.

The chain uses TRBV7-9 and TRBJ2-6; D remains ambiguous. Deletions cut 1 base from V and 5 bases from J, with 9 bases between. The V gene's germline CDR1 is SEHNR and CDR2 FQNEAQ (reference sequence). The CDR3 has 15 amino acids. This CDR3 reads CASSLVGPRANVLTF. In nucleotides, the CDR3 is TGTGCCAGCAGCTTAGTTGGTCCTCGGGCCAACGTCCTGACTTTC.

The chain's CDR3 is CASSVVSGGPTLGGELFF. In DNA form, the CDR3 reads TGTGCCAGCAGCGTAGTCTCGGGGGGCCCCACTCTGGGCGGGGAGCTGTTTTTT. The V and J genes are TRBV9 and TRBJ2-2; a weak D match, TRBD2 (7 bases). The CDR3 consists of 18 residues. Per germline, CDR1 SGDLS and CDR2 YYNGEE. The V end lost 0 bases, the J end lost 7 bases, and 22 bases lay between the germline ends.

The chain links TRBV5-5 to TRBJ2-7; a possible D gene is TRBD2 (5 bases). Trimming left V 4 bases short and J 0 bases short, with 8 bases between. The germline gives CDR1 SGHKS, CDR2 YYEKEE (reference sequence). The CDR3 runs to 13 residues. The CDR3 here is CASSPGSSYEQYF. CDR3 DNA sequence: TGTGCCAGCAGCCCGGGGAGCTCCTACGAGCAGTACTTC.

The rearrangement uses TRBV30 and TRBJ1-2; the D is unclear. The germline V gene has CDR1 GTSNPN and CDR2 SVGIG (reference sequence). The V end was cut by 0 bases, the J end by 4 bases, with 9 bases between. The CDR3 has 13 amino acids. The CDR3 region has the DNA TGTGCCTGGAGTGTACGACGGAGCTATGGCTACACCTTC. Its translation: CAWSVRRSYGYTF.

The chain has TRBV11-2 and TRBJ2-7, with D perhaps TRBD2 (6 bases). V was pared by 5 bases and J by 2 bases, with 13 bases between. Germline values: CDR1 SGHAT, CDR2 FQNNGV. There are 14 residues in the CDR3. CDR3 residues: CASSPAGFPYEQYF. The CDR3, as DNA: TGTGCCAGCAGCCCGGCGGGATTCCCCTACGAGCAGTACTTC.

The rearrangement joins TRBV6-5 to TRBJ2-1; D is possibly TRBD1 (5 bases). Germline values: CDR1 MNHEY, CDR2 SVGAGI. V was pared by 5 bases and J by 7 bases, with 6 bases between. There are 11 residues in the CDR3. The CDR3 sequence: CASSRGNEQFF. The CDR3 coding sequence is TGTGCCAGCAGTAGGGGTAATGAGCAGTTCTTC.

CDR3: CASSPQGQGSSPLHF. The CDR3 DNA reads as TGTGCCAGCTCACCCCAGGGACAGGGAAGTTCACCCCTCCACTTT. V is TRBV18 and J is TRBJ1-6; 9 bases agree with TRBD1. The CDR3 length is 15 residues. Losses at the gene ends were 3 bases for V and 9 bases for J; bases not matched to a gene: 6. Germline loops: CDR1 KGHSH, CDR2 LQKENI. The complete variable domain, with remaining parts taken from reference TRBV18 and TRBJ1-6, reads NAGVMQNPRHLVRRRGQEARLRCSPMKGHSHVYWYRQLPEEGLKFMVYLQKENIIDESGMPKERFSAEFPKEGPSILRIQQVVRGDSAAYFCASSPQGQGSSPLHFGNGTRLTVT.

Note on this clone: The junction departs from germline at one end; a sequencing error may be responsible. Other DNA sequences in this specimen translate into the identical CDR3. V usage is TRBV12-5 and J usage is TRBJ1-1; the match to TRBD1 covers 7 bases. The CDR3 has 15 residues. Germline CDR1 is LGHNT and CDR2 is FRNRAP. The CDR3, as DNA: TGTGCTAGTGGTCCCCCGGGACAGATGAACACTGAAGCTTTCTTC. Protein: CASGPPGQMNTEAFF.

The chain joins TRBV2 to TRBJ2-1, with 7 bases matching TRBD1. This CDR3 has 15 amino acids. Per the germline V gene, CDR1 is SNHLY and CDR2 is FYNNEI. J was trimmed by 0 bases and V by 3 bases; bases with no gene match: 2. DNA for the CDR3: TGTGCCAGCAGTGAGCGGACAGGCTCCTACAATGAGCAGTTCTTC. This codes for CASSERTGSYNEQFF.

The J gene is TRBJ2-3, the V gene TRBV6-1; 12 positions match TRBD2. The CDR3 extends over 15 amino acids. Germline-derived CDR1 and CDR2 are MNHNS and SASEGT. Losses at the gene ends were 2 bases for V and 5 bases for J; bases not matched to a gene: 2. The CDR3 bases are TGTGCCAGCAGTGAAATACTAGCGGGGGGAGATACGCAGTATTTT. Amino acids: CASSEILAGGDTQYF.

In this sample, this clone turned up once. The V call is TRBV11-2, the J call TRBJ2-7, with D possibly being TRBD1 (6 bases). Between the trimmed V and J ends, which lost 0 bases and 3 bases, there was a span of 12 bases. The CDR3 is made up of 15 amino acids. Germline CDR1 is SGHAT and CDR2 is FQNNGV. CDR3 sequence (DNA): TGTGCCAGCAGCTTAGAGAATCAGGGGAACTACGAGCAGTACTTC. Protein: CASSLENQGNYEQYF.

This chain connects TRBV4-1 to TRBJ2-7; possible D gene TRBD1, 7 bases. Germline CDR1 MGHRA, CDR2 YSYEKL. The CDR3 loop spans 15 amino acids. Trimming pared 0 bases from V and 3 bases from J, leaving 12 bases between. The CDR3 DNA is TGCGCCAGCAGCCAAGAGCAGGGGGGCCGCTACGAGCAGTACTTC. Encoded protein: CASSQEQGGRYEQYF.

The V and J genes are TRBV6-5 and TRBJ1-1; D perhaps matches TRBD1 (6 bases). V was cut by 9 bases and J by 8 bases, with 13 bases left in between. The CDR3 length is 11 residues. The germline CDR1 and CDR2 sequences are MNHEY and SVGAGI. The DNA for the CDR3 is TGTGCCAGTACTTCAGGGGTGGAAGCTTTCTTT. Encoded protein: CASTSGVEAFF.

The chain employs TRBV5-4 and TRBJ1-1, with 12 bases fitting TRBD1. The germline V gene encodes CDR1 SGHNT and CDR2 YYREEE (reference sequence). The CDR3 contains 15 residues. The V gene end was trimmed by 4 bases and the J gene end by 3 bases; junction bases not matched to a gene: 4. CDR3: CASSPGTGGDTEAFF. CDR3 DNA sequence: TGTGCCAGCAGCCCCGGGACAGGGGGCGACACTGAAGCTTTCTTT.

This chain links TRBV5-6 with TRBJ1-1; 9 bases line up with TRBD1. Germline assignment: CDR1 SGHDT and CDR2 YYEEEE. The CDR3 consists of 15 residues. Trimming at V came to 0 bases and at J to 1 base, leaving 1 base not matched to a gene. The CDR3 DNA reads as TGTGCCAGCAGCTTGGTGGACAGGGGGAACACTGAAGCTTTCTTT. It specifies CASSLVDRGNTEAFF.

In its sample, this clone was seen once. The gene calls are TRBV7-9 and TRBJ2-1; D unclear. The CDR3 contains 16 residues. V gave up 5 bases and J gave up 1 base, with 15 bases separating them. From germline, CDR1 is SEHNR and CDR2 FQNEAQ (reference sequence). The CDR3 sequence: CASSPSMGPSYNEQFF. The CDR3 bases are TGTGCCAGCAGCCCTAGTATGGGTCCGTCCTACAATGAGCAGTTCTTC.

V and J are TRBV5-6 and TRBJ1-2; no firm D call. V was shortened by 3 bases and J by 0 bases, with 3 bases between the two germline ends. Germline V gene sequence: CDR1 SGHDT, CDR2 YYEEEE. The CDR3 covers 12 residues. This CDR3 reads CASSSTNYGYTF. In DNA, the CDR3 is TGTGCCAGCAGCTCAACTAACTATGGCTACACCTTC.

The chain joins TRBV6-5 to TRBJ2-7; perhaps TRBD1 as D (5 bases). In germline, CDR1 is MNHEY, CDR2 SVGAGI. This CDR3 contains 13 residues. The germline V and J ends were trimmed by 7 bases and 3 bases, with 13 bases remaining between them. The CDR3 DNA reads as TGTGCCAGCAACATCGACAGCTACTACGAGCAGTACTTC. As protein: CASNIDSYYEQYF.